This T cell receptor beta chain was identified during a study of blood T cell repertoires in COVID-19. About the research overall: Donors in the United States, Italy and Spain gave samples during acute or convalescent COVID-19. Sample material is recorded as cDNA or gDNA derived from T cells, B-cell-depleted T cells, or PBMCs.

Participants, about 18 to 100 years old, spanned approximately 26 US areas. The CDR3 runs to 13 residues. The ends were cut back, 0 bases at V and 3 bases at J, with 4 bases in the middle. Germline lookup yields CDR1 SGHTS and CDR2 YDEGEE. Per the original methods: It was from reference gene primer amplification that nucleated cell counts were estimated. Using immunoSEQ multiplex PCR, the repertoire was profiled, and TCRdb retains in-frame clones only, with some absent. The V and J calls and clone size come from that table; D and trimming were worked out from the DNA. This sample carries around 300,000 clones, about 89% of them seen once, and the ten largest clones take about 5.7%.

The chain couples TRBV5-8 to TRBJ2-1; D is unresolved. Material: PBMCs or T cells enriched from blood (not recorded which). The receptor comes from a woman aged 25-40 years who had recovered from COVID-19. CDR3 coding DNA: TGTGCCAGCAGCTTGGGACTCTACAATGAGCAGTTCTTC. Translation gives CASSLGLYNEQFF.